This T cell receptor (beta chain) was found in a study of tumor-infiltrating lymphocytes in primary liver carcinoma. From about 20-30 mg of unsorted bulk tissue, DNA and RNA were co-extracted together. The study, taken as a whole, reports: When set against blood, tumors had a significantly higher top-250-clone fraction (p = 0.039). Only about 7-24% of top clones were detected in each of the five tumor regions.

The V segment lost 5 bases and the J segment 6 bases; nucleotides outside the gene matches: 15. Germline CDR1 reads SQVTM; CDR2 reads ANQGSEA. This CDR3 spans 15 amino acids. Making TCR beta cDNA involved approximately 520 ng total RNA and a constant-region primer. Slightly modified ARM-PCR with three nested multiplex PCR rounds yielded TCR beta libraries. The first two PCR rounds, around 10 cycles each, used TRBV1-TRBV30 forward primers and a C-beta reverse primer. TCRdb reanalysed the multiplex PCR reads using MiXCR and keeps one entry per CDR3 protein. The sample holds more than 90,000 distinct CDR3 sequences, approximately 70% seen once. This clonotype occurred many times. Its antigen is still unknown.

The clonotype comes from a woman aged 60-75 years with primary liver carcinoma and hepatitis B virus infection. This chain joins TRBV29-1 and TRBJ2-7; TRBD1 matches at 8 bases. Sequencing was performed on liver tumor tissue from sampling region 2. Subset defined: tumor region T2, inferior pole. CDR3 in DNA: TGCAGCGTTACTGGACAGGGAAGTTTGCGAGTCGAGCAGTACTTC. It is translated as CSVTGQGSLRVEQYF.